This T cell receptor (beta chain) emerged from a study of cytomegalovirus exposure and HLA in healthy donors. Study-wide background: It was reported in a later analysis that the same platform had been used for the 90 to 150 validation repertoires as for the 666 first-cohort repertoires.

Separate from the approximately 720-subject first cohort was the roughly 130-subject validation cohort, to which the donors belonged. Germline loops: CDR1 MNHEY, CDR2 SVGAGI. This CDR3 spans 14 amino acids. V gave up 5 bases and J gave up 6 bases; unmatched junction bases: 7. The protocol was immunoSEQ multiplex PCR, while the TCRdb copy is restricted to in-frame clones and leaves out a portion. The profile shows more than 300,000 clones, roughly 88% of them singletons. General study findings and limits: First-cohort TCR clusters tended to co-occur in the approximately 110 validation repertoires, a later analysis found. Cytomegalovirus-associated TCR beta chains were listed, numbering 164.

Note on this clone: The antigen is undetermined.

This chain links TRBV6-5 with TRBJ1-2; 9 nucleotides line up with TRBD1. The clonotype comes from a woman under 30 in good health and CMV-seronegative. Sequenced material: PBMCs. CDR3 bases: TGTGCCAGCAGTAGCCCCGGGACAGGGAATGGCTACACCTTC. This encodes CASSSPGTGNGYTF.